These T cell receptor beta chains were read from a single sample in a study of T cell responses to AZD1222 COVID-19 vaccine. The method was immunoSEQ multiplex PCR; TCRdb's version includes in-frame clones alone and lacks a portion of them. The repertoire holds about 130,000 clones, with 88% as singletons. The material sequenced was peripheral blood, taken on day 0 of AZD1222 vaccination. Receptor source: an adult in good health. CDR3s include the opening cysteine and the closing phenylalanine or tryptophan. A D gene is named only where the DNA matches it firmly. Only part of the rows carry a size: once, few, many, or a class if the clone is expanded.

abundance: -; d_gene: -; v_gene: TRBV19; j_gene: TRBJ2-1; CDR3nt: TGTGCCAGTAGCATAGGGGGTAGTGAGCAGTTCTTC; CDR3aa: CASSIGGSEQFF
abundance: -; d_gene: -; v_gene: TRBV24-1; j_gene: TRBJ1-1; CDR3nt: TGTGCCACCAGTGACCGCGACAAGAACACTGAAGCTTTCTTT; CDR3aa: CATSDRDKNTEAFF
abundance: -; d_gene: TRBD2; v_gene: TRBV4-2; j_gene: TRBJ2-3; CDR3nt: TGTGCCAGCAGCCAAGATCTGGGACTAGCGGGAGGGGATAGTGCAGATACGCAGTATTTT; CDR3aa: CASSQDLGLAGGDSADTQYF
abundance: once; d_gene: -; v_gene: TRBV5-1; j_gene: TRBJ1-2; CDR3nt: TGCGCCAGCAGCTTTAGTGGGACGGAGGGCTACACCTTC; CDR3aa: CASSFSGTEGYTF
abundance: -; d_gene: -; v_gene: TRBV19; j_gene: TRBJ1-2; CDR3nt: TGTGCCAGTAGTATTAACGGGCTTTATGGCTACACCTTC; CDR3aa: CASSINGLYGYTF
abundance: -; d_gene: TRBD1; v_gene: TRBV4-1; j_gene: TRBJ2-7; CDR3nt: TGCGCCAGCAGCCGAGGGTCAGGGGGCAGTGACGAGCAGTACTTC; CDR3aa: CASSRGSGGSDEQYF
abundance: -; d_gene: -; v_gene: TRBV9; j_gene: TRBJ1-2; CDR3nt: TGTGCCAGCAACCGGGGGGCGGGAGGCTATGGCTACACCTTC; CDR3aa: CASNRGAGGYGYTF
abundance: -; d_gene: -; v_gene: TRBV19; j_gene: TRBJ1-5; CDR3nt: TGTGCCAGTAGAAGGACAGAGAGGAATCAGCCCCAGCATTTT; CDR3aa: CASRRTERNQPQHF
abundance: -; d_gene: TRBD2; v_gene: TRBV27; j_gene: TRBJ2-5; CDR3nt: TGTGCCAGCAGTAGCCCCTTGAGCGGGAGGGGTGAGACCCAGTACTTC; CDR3aa: CASSSPLSGRGETQYF
abundance: -; d_gene: -; v_gene: TRBV28; j_gene: TRBJ1-1; CDR3nt: TGTGCCAGCAGTGCCCCGAGGGAGGGACAAGGCCGGACTGAAGCTTTCTTT; CDR3aa: CASSAPREGQGRTEAFF
abundance: -; d_gene: TRBD2; v_gene: TRBV6-2/TRBV6-3; j_gene: TRBJ2-3; CDR3nt: TGTGCCAGCAGTTCCCATCGACTAGCGGGGGCCCGCACAGATACGCAGTATTTT; CDR3aa: CASSSHRLAGARTDTQYF
abundance: -; d_gene: -; v_gene: TRBV4-1; j_gene: TRBJ1-3; CDR3nt: TGCGCCAGCAGCCCTGGAACAGGCTCTGGAAACACCATATATTTT; CDR3aa: CASSPGTGSGNTIYF
abundance: -; d_gene: -; v_gene: TRBV10-3; j_gene: TRBJ2-5; CDR3nt: TGTGCCATCAGTGAGTCCGCTAGCCTAGAGACCCAGTACTTC; CDR3aa: CAISESASLETQYF
abundance: once; d_gene: TRBD1; v_gene: TRBV27; j_gene: TRBJ1-4; CDR3nt: TGTGCCAGCAGTTTATTCTTTTGGGACAGAACGGGGAATGAAAAACTGTTTTTT; CDR3aa: CASSLFFWDRTGNEKLFF
abundance: -; d_gene: -; v_gene: TRBV11-2; j_gene: TRBJ2-7; CDR3nt: TGTGCCAGCAGCCCAGGGGCAGGGAGCTCCTACGAGCAGTACTTC; CDR3aa: CASSPGAGSSYEQYF
abundance: -; d_gene: -; v_gene: TRBV7-9; j_gene: TRBJ1-1; CDR3nt: TGTGCCAGCAGCTTCCCAGGGCAGCTAAACACTGAAGCTTTCTTT; CDR3aa: CASSFPGQLNTEAFF
abundance: -; d_gene: -; v_gene: TRBV6-2/TRBV6-3; j_gene: TRBJ1-5; CDR3nt: TGTGCCAGCAGTTACGGATTGTTTGGGCAGCCCCAGCATTTT; CDR3aa: CASSYGLFGQPQHF
abundance: -; d_gene: -; v_gene: TRBV7-9; j_gene: TRBJ2-5; CDR3nt: TGTGCCAGCAGCGCGGGACAGCTCCAAGAGACCCAGTACTTC; CDR3aa: CASSAGQLQETQYF
abundance: -; d_gene: -; v_gene: TRBV2; j_gene: TRBJ1-5; CDR3nt: TGTGCCAGCAGTGAACGGGACCCCAAGCCCCAGCATTTT; CDR3aa: CASSERDPKPQHF
abundance: -; d_gene: -; v_gene: TRBV19; j_gene: TRBJ1-4; CDR3nt: TGTGCCAGCCGAAAGGGGGGAGCTAATGAAAAACTGTTTTTT; CDR3aa: CASRKGGANEKLFF
abundance: -; d_gene: TRBD2; v_gene: TRBV3-1/TRBV3-2; j_gene: TRBJ2-2; CDR3nt: TGTGCCAGCAGCCCGACTAGCGGGGGGGCGTCGGGGGAGCTGTTTTTT; CDR3aa: CASSPTSGGASGELFF
abundance: -; d_gene: TRBD1; v_gene: TRBV3-1/TRBV3-2; j_gene: TRBJ1-1; CDR3nt: TGTGCCAGCAGCCAAGCCCAGACAGGGGGCACTGAAGCTTTCTTT; CDR3aa: CASSQAQTGGTEAFF
abundance: -; d_gene: -; v_gene: TRBV19; j_gene: TRBJ1-4; CDR3nt: TGTGCCAGTAGTCCAGCAGGACAGATCGAAAAACTGTTTTTT; CDR3aa: CASSPAGQIEKLFF
abundance: -; d_gene: -; v_gene: TRBV13; j_gene: TRBJ2-1; CDR3nt: TGTGCCAGCAGCTTGTGGGGTGACGATGAGCAGTTCTTC; CDR3aa: CASSLWGDDEQFF
abundance: -; d_gene: -; v_gene: TRBV3-1/TRBV3-2; j_gene: TRBJ2-7; CDR3nt: TGTGCCAGCAGCCAAGACGGGGCCCACCTCTCCTACGAGCAGTACTTC; CDR3aa: CASSQDGAHLSYEQYF
abundance: -; d_gene: TRBD1; v_gene: TRBV19; j_gene: TRBJ2-7; CDR3nt: TGTGCCAGTAGCGGGGCCCTGGACAGGGGAGGCGAGCAGTACTTC; CDR3aa: CASSGALDRGGEQYF
abundance: -; d_gene: -; v_gene: TRBV12-3/TRBV12-4; j_gene: TRBJ1-1; CDR3nt: TGTGCCAGCAGGAAAGCGGTTTCTGAAGCTTTCTTT; CDR3aa: CASRKAVSEAFF
abundance: few; d_gene: -; v_gene: TRBV7-3; j_gene: TRBJ2-1; CDR3nt: TGTGCCAGCAGCAACACTAGCTACAATGAGCAGTTCTTC; CDR3aa: CASSNTSYNEQFF
abundance: few; d_gene: -; v_gene: TRBV3-1/TRBV3-2; j_gene: TRBJ1-6; CDR3nt: TGTGCCAGCAGCCAGAGCTCCTATAATTCACCCCTCCACTTT; CDR3aa: CASSQSSYNSPLHF
abundance: -; d_gene: -; v_gene: TRBV3-1/TRBV3-2; j_gene: TRBJ1-2; CDR3nt: TGTGCCAGCAGCCCCAGGGGAACTAACTATGGCTACACCTTC; CDR3aa: CASSPRGTNYGYTF
abundance: -; d_gene: TRBD2; v_gene: TRBV11-3; j_gene: TRBJ2-1; CDR3nt: TGTGCCAGCAGCTCGGGGGGGTCCTCCTACAATGAGCAGTTCTTC; CDR3aa: CASSSGGSSYNEQFF
abundance: -; d_gene: -; v_gene: TRBV3-1/TRBV3-2; j_gene: TRBJ2-7; CDR3nt: TGTGCCAGCAGCCAGGGACGCTCCGGGGAGCAGTACTTC; CDR3aa: CASSQGRSGEQYF
abundance: -; d_gene: -; v_gene: TRBV12-3/TRBV12-4; j_gene: TRBJ2-3; CDR3nt: TGTGCCAGCGGGAGGAACGAGGGCGATACGCAGTATTTT; CDR3aa: CASGRNEGDTQYF
abundance: once; d_gene: TRBD2; v_gene: TRBV4-2; j_gene: TRBJ2-1; CDR3nt: TGTGCCAGCAGCCAAGCCCCCGGGAGGGCTTACAATGAGCAGTTCTTC; CDR3aa: CASSQAPGRAYNEQFF
abundance: once; d_gene: -; v_gene: TRBV11-3; j_gene: TRBJ1-1; CDR3nt: TGTGCCAGCAGCTTTGCCCCAGGACAAGCTTTCTTT; CDR3aa: CASSFAPGQAFF
abundance: -; d_gene: TRBD1; v_gene: TRBV9; j_gene: TRBJ1-5; CDR3nt: TGTGCCAGCAGCGCCAGGGGGGGCAATCAGCCCCAGCATTTT; CDR3aa: CASSARGGNQPQHF